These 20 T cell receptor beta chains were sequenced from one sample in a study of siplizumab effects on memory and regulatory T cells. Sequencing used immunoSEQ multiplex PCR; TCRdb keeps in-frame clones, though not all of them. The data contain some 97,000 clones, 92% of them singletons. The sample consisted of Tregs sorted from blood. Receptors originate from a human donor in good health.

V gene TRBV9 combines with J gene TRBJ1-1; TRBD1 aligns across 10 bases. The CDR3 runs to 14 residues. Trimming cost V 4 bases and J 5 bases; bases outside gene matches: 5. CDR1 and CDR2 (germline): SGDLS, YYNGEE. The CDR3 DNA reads TGTGCCAGCAGCTCCGGACAGGGGGAAACTGAAGCTTTCTTT. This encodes CASSSGQGETEAFF.

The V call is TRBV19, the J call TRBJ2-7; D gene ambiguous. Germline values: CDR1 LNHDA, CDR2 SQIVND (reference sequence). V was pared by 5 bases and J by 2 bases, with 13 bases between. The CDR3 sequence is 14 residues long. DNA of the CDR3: TGTGCCAGTAGTCTTGCGGAGAATCCCTACGAGCAGTACTTC. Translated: CASSLAENPYEQYF.

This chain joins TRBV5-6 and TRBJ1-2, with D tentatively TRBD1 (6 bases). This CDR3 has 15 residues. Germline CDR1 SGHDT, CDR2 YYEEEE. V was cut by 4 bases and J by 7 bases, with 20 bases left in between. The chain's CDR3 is CASSDGQPTYRGYTF. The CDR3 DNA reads TGTGCCAGCAGCGATGGACAGCCGACATATCGTGGCTACACCTTC.

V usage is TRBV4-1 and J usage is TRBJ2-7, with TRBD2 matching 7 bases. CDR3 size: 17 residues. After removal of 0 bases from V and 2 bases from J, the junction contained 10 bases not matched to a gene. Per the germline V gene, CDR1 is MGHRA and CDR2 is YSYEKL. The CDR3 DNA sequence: TGCGCCAGCAGCCAAGATACGGGGCTAGCGGAACCCTACGAGCAGTACTTC. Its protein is CASSQDTGLAEPYEQYF.

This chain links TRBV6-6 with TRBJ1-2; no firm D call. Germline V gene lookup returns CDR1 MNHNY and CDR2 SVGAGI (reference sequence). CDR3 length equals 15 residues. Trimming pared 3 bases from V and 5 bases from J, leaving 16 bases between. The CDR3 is CASSYEGSLIYGYTF. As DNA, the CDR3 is TGTGCCAGCAGTTATGAAGGATCCCTCATATATGGCTACACCTTC.

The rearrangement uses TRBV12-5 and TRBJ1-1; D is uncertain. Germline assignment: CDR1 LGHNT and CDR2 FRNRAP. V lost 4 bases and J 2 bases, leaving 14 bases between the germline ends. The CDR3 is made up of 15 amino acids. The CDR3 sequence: CASGSSRTDNTEAFF. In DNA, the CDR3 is TGTGCTAGTGGTTCCTCCAGGACGGACAACACTGAAGCTTTCTTT.

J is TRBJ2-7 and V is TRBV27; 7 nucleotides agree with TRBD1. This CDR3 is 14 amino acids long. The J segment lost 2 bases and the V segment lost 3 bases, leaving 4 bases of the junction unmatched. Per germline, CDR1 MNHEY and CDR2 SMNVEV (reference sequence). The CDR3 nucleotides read TGTGCCAGCAGTTTCCGGGACAGCACCTACGAGCAGTACTTC. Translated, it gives CASSFRDSTYEQYF.

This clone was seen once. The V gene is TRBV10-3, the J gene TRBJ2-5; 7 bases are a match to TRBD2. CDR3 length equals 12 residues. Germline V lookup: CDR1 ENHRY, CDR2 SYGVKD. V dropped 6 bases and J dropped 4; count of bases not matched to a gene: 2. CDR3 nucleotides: TGTGCCATCAGAGCTAGCGGAGAGACCCAGTACTTC. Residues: CAIRASGETQYF.

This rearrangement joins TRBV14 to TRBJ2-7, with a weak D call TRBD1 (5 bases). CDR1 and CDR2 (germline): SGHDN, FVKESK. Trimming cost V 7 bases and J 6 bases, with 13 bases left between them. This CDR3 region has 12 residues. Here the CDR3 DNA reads TGTGCCAGCAATAACCAGGGATCCGAGCAGTACTTC. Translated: CASNNQGSEQYF.

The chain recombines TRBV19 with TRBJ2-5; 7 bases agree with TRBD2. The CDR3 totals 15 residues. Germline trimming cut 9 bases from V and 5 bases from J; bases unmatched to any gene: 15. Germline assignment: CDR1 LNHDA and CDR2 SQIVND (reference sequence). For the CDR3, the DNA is TGTGCCAGCAAGGCCCAGCGGGGAGAATGGGAGACCCAGTACTTC. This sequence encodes CASKAQRGEWETQYF.

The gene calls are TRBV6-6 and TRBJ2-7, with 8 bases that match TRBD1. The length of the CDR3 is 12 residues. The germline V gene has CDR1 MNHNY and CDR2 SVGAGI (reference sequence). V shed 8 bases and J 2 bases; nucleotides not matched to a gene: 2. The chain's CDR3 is CASPGQAYEQYF. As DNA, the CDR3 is TGTGCCAGCCCGGGACAGGCCTACGAGCAGTACTTC.

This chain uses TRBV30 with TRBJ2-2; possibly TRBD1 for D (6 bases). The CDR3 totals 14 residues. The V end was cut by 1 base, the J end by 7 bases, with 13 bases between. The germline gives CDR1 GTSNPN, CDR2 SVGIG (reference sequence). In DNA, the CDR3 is TGTGCCTGGAGTGAACTAGGGGGAATCGGGGAGCTGTTTTTT. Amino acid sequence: CAWSELGGIGELFF.

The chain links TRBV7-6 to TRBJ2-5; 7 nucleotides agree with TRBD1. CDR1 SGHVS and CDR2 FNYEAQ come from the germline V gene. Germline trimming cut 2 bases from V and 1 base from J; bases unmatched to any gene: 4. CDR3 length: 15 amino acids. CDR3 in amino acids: CASSLQAGGQETQYF. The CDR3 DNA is TGTGCCAGCAGCTTACAGGCAGGGGGCCAAGAGACCCAGTACTTC.

Here the CDR3 reads CASSLTRLATDTQYF. CDR3 nucleotide sequence: TGCGCCAGCAGCTTAACCCGACTAGCGACAGATACGCAGTATTTT. The rearrangement uses TRBV5-1 and TRBJ2-3, with TRBD2 matching over 8 bases. V trimming: 2 bases; J trimming: 3 bases; junction bases outside the gene matches: 5. This CDR3 comprises 15 residues. Germline CDR1 reads SGHRS; CDR2 reads YFSETQ.

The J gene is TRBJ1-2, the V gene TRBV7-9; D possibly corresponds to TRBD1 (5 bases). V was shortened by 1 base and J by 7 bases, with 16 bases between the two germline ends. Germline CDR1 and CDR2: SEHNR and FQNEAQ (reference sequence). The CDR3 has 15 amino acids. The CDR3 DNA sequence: TGTGCCAGCAGCTTAGGGGGTCGCGCAGGGAGTGGCTACACCTTC. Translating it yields CASSLGGRAGSGYTF. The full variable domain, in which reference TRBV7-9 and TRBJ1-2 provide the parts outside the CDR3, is DTGVSQNPRHKITKRGQNVTFRCDPISEHNRLYWYRQTLGQGPEFLTYFQNEAQLEKSRLLSDRFSAERPKGSFSTLEIQRTEQGDSAMYLCASSLGGRAGSGYTFGSGTRLTVV.

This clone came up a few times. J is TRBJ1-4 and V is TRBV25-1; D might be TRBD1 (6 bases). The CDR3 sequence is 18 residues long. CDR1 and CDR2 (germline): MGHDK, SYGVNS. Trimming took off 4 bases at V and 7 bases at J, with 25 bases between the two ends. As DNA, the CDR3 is TGTGCCAGCAGTGGCGCCTCCGGCACAGGGATTCGGGTTGAAAAACTGTTTTTT. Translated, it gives CASSGASGTGIRVEKLFF. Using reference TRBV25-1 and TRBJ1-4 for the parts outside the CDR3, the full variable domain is EADIYQTPRYLVIGTGKKITLECSQTMGHDKMYWYQQDPGMELHLIHYSYGVNSTEKGDLSSESTVSRIRTEHFPLTLESARPSHTSQYLCASSGASGTGIRVEKLFFGSGTQLSVL.

Written as DNA, the CDR3 is TGTGCCAGCAGCTTAGAGGTTTTATATGGTCGGAAAGCTCCTACCTACGAGCAGTACTTC. Translation gives CASSLEVLYGRKAPTYEQYF. This chain uses TRBV11-2 with TRBJ2-7, with D hard to call. V gave up 0 bases and J gave up 2 bases, with 26 bases separating them. The CDR3 totals 20 residues. CDR1 and CDR2 from the germline V gene are SGHAT and FQNNGV.

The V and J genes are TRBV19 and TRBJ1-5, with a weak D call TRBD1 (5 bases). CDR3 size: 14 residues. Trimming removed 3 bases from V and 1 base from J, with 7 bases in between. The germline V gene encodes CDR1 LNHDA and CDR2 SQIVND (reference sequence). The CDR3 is CASSISGSNQPQHF. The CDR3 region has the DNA TGTGCCAGTAGTATTTCAGGGAGCAATCAGCCCCAGCATTTT.

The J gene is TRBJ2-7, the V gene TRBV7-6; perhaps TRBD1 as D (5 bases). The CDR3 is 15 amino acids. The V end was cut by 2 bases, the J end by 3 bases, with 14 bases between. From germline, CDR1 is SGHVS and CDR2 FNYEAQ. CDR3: CASSLSVGDIYEQYF. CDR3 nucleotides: TGTGCCAGCAGCTTAAGCGTAGGGGATATCTACGAGCAGTACTTC.

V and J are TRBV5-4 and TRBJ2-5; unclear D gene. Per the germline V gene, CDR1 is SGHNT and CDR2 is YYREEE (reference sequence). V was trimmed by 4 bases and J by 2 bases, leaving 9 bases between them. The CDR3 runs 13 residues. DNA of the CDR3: TGTGCCAGCAGCCCGGGCCGACAAGAGACCCAGTACTTC. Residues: CASSPGRQETQYF.